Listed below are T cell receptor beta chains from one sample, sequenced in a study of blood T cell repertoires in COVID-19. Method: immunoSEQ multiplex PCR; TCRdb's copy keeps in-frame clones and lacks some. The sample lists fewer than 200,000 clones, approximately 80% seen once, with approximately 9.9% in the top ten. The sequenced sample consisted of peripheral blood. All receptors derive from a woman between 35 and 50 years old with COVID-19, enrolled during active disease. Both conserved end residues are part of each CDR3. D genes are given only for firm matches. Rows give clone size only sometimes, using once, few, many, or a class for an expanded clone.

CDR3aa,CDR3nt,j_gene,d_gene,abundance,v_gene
CASRLDRERRNQPQHF,TGTGCCAGCAGGCTCGACAGGGAAAGACGCAATCAGCCCCAGCATTTT,TRBJ1-5,TRBD1,NA,TRBV6-4
CASTKQDYLDTGELFF,TGTGCCAGCACAAAACAGGATTACCTCGACACCGGGGAGCTGTTTTTT,TRBJ2-2,NA,once,TRBV27
CASSLGEAGGGTEAFF,TGTGCCAGCAGCTTAGGGGAGGCAGGGGGCGGGACTGAAGCTTTCTTT,TRBJ1-1,TRBD1,NA,TRBV7-6
CASSQAPSGSPGGAKNIQYF,TGTGCCAGCAGCCAAGCCCCTAGCGGATCACCCGGGGGAGCCAAAAACATTCAGTACTTC,TRBJ2-4,TRBD2,NA,TRBV3-1/TRBV3-2
CASSDPAELGTLYEQYF,TGTGCCAGCAGTGATCCAGCGGAGCTAGGGACTCTTTACGAGCAGTACTTC,TRBJ2-7,NA,NA,TRBV6-1
CASSDRDRGYYGYTF,TGTGCCAGCAGCGACCGGGACAGGGGATACTATGGCTACACCTTC,TRBJ1-2,TRBD1,NA,TRBV5-6
CSVRDRGNSGRGYTF,TGCAGCGTCCGGGACAGGGGGAATTCAGGTCGTGGCTACACCTTC,TRBJ1-2,TRBD1,NA,TRBV29-1
CASSLETTDTQYF,TGCGCCAGCAGCTTGGAGACAACGGATACGCAGTATTTT,TRBJ2-3,NA,NA,TRBV5-1
CASSLHPTGGEQYF,TGCGCCAGCAGCTTACATCCGACAGGGGGCGAGCAGTACTTC,TRBJ2-7,TRBD1,NA,TRBV5-1
CASSVEQKSYNEQFF,TGTGCCAGCAGTGTGGAACAGAAGTCCTACAATGAGCAGTTCTTC,TRBJ2-1,NA,NA,TRBV2
CASSLSTGMGAKNIQYF,TGTGCCAGCAGCTTATCCACAGGGATGGGGGCCAAAAACATTCAGTACTTC,TRBJ2-4,NA,NA,TRBV7-2
CASSLERGSTDTQYF,TGTGCCAGCAGCTTAGAGCGGGGGTCAACAGATACGCAGTATTTT,TRBJ2-3,TRBD2,NA,TRBV11-2
CAISEKTGMETQYF,TGTGCCATCAGTGAGAAAACAGGGATGGAGACCCAGTACTTC,TRBJ2-5,NA,NA,TRBV10-3
CASSFAGSSYEQYF,TGTGCCAGCAGCTTCGCCGGGAGCTCCTACGAGCAGTACTTC,TRBJ2-7,NA,NA,TRBV7-9
CASSPRTGAHQPQHF,TGTGCCAGCAGTCCGCGGACAGGGGCTCATCAGCCCCAGCATTTT,TRBJ1-5,TRBD1,NA,TRBV27
CASSSLWGQGVGETQYF,TGTGCCAGCAGCTCTCTGTGGGGACAGGGGGTAGGAGAGACCCAGTACTTC,TRBJ2-5,TRBD1,NA,TRBV7-2